A single TCR beta chain is shown here with its context. The repertoire was sequenced with immunoSEQ multiplex PCR; TCRdb's copy has only in-frame clones and lacks some. The table shows 260,000 or so clones, with about 85% occurring only once. This sample was taken from a study of blood T cell repertoires in COVID-19. Specimen: PBMCs or T cells enriched from blood (not recorded which). The receptor was isolated from a woman aged 50 to 60 who had recovered from COVID-19.

The CDR3 sequence: CASRPSGTDTQYF. The CDR3 coding sequence is TGTGCCAGCCGTCCTAGCGGTACAGATACGCAGTATTTT. The V gene is TRBV7-3, the J gene TRBJ2-3; 7 nucleotides align to TRBD2. The germline V gene has CDR1 SGHTA and CDR2 FQGTGA. The CDR3 is 13 residues long. V was clipped by 8 bases and J by 3 bases; unmatched bases: 5.